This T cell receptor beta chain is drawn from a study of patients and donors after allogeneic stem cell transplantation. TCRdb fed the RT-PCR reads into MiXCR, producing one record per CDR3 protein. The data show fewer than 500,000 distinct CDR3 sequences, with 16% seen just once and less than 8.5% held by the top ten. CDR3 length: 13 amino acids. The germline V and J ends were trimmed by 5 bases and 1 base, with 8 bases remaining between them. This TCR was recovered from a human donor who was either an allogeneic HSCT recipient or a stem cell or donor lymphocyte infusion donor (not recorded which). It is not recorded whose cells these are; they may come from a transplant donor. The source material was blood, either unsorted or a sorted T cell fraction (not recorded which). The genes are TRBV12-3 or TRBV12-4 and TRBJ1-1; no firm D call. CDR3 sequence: CASSPRTNTEAFF. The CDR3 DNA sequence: TGTGCCAGCAGTCCACGGACGAACACTGAAGCTTTCTTT.